This T cell receptor beta chain was captured in a study of cytomegalovirus exposure and HLA in healthy donors. Study overall: Membership in the Caucasian-associated ancestry cluster was found for approximately 85% of approximately 400 genotyped donors.

It was with 60 Vbeta and 13 Jbeta primers that the PCR ran. The protocol was immunoSEQ multiplex PCR, while the TCRdb copy is restricted to in-frame clones and leaves out a portion. The repertoire holds 70,000 to 85,000 clones, with approximately 69% as singletons. Study outcomes and limitations: TRBV6-2, TRBV6-3 and other indistinguishable V segments were excluded. When a later analysis compared HLA-associated TCR beta chains with equally common others, the HLA-associated chains turned out to be more clonally expanded and to have lower generation probabilities. Being productive about 87% or about 30% of the time was typical of most TCR beta V segments in an earlier analysis.

With respect to this clone: Its antigen is still unknown.

The CDR3 is 14 residues long. Trimming removed 2 bases at V and 0 bases at J, with 5 bases between. Germline CDR1 is SQVTM and CDR2 is ANQGSEA. Sequencing used PBMCs. This receptor was obtained from a man aged 35-49 years in good health and CMV-seropositive. The V and J genes are TRBV29-1 and TRBJ2-6; D remains ambiguous. The CDR3 loop is CSVEWSSGANVLTF. The CDR3 nucleotides are TGCAGCGTTGAATGGAGCTCTGGGGCCAACGTCCTGACTTTC.